This record concerns one T cell receptor (beta chain) sequence. This sample was included in a study of blood T cell repertoires in COVID-19. Study information: Material from acute and convalescent COVID-19 was sourced from the United States, Italy and Spain. T cells, B-cell-depleted T cells, or PBMCs supplied cDNA or gDNA.

The CDR3 spans 16 residues. The V end was cut by 0 bases, the J end by 3 bases, with 11 bases between. Germline CDR1 reads LGHNA; CDR2 reads YSLEER. In the original processing: Cell counts per sample came from amplifying reference gene primers. This table comes from immunoSEQ multiplex PCR, and its TCRdb copy is limited to in-frame clones, with some not included. V, J and clone size were drawn from that table, and D and trimming were deduced from the DNA. The sample lists tens of thousands of clones; approximately 80% were seen once. The V and J genes are TRBV4-3 and TRBJ1-4; no firm D call. Sequenced: peripheral blood. The origin of this receptor is a human donor in a cohort sampled during active COVID-19. In DNA form, the CDR3 reads TGCGCCAGCAGCCAAGATTGGGCAGGATCTAATGAAAAACTGTTTTTT. Residues: CASSQDWAGSNEKLFF.